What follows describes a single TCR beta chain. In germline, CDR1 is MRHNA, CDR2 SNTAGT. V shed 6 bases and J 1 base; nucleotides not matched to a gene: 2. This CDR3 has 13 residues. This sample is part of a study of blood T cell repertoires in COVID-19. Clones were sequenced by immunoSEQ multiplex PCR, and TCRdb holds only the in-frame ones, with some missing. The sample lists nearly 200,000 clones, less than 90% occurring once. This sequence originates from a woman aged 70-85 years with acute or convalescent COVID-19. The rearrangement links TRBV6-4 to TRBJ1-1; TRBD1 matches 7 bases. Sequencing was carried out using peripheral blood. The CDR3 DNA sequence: TGTGCCAGCAGCCGACAGGGGAACACTGAAGCTTTCTTT. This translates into CASSRQGNTEAFF.